In its sample, the clone carrying this TCR beta chain was seen a few times. In terms of origin and age, donors were healthy Caucasian individuals from Russia aged roughly 6 to 100. Per-sample PBMC isolation yielded at least 6.5 million cells. This entry is derived from a study of blood T cells in healthy people across ages. The second PCR ran roughly 6 to 11 cycles with a sample-barcoded 5' primer and J-beta primers. TCRdb reprocessed the 5' RACE reads via MiXCR and lists one record per CDR3 protein. The data show roughly 790,000 distinct CDR3 sequences, with 40% to 45% seen just once and roughly 20% held by the top ten. This CDR3 has 11 amino acids. Deletions cut 3 bases from V and 7 bases from J, with 7 bases between. Germline CDR1 and CDR2: DFQATT and SNEGSKA (reference sequence).

The TCR originated in a woman aged 60 to 75 in good health. What was sequenced was blood. The V gene is TRBV20-1, the J gene TRBJ1-5; D not certain. Written as DNA, the CDR3 is TGCAGTGCTAGTATGCGACAGCCCCAGCATTTT. It codes for CSASMRQPQHF.